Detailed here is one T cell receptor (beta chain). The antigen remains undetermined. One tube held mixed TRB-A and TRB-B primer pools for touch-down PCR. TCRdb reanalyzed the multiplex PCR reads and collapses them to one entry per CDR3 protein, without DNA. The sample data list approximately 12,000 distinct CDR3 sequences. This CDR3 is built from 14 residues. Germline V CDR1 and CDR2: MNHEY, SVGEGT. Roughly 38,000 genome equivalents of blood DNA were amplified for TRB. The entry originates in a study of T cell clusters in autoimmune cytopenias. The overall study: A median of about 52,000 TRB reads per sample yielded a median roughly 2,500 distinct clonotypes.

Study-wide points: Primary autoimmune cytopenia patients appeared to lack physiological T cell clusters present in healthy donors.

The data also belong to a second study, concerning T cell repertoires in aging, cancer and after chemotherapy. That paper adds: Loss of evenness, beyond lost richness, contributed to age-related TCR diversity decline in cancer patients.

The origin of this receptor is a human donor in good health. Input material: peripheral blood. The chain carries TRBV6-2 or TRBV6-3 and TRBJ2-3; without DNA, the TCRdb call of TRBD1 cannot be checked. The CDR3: CAILRERITDTQYF.